The 23 T cell receptor beta chains given below trace back to one sample, sequenced in a study of T cell responses to AZD1222 COVID-19 vaccine. Sequenced by immunoSEQ multiplex PCR; TCRdb stores in-frame clones only, minus some. This sample has approximately 150,000 clones, with around 93% found just once. Source: peripheral blood, taken on day 0 of AZD1222 vaccination. Receptors were obtained from an adult in good health.

The chain joins TRBV5-6 to TRBJ1-6, with unresolved D. Trimming pared 1 base from V and 9 bases from J, leaving 8 bases between. CDR1 is SGHDT and CDR2 is YYEEEE in the germline V gene. The CDR3 consists of 13 residues. CDR3: CASSLTVVSPLHF. The DNA for the CDR3 is TGTGCCAGCAGCTTGACAGTCGTTTCACCCCTCCACTTT.

The chain recombines TRBV19 with TRBJ1-5; D is unresolved. The CDR3 has 14 amino acids. Trimming cost V 8 bases and J 3 bases, with 14 bases left between them. Germline V gene lookup returns CDR1 LNHDA and CDR2 SQIVND (reference sequence). The CDR3 region is CASEIGQSNQPQHF. The CDR3 bases are TGTGCCAGTGAGATCGGGCAGTCCAATCAGCCCCAGCATTTT. Complete variable domain (other parts from reference TRBV19 and TRBJ1-5): DGGITQSPKYLFRKEGQNVTLSCEQNLNHDAMYWYRQDPGQGLRLIYYSQIVNDFQKGDIAEGYSVSREKKESFPLTVTSAQKNPTAFYLCASEIGQSNQPQHFGDGTRLSIL.

This chain links TRBV3-1 (or the pseudogene TRBV3-2) with TRBJ1-3; D is unclear. The germline gives CDR1 LGHDT, CDR2 YNNKEL (reference sequence). The CDR3 extends over 16 amino acids. V was trimmed by 0 bases and J by 4 bases, leaving 13 bases between them. In nucleotides, the CDR3 is TGTGCCAGCAGCCAAGACCCTTGGGCATCAGGAAACACCATATATTTT. It encodes CASSQDPWASGNTIYF.

J is TRBJ2-1 and V is TRBV5-4; the match to TRBD1 covers 9 bases. After removal of 4 bases from V and 8 bases from J, the junction contained 16 bases not matched to a gene. There are 17 residues in the CDR3. CDR1 and CDR2 from the germline V gene are SGHNT and YYREEE (reference sequence). CDR3 nucleotide sequence: TGTGCCAGCAGCGCCTATGACCGGGACAGGGAGGGTGATGAGCAGTTCTTC. It is translated as CASSAYDRDREGDEQFF.

The V call is TRBV10-1, the J call TRBJ2-1, with 7 bases fitting TRBD1. Trimming removed 2 bases from V and 6 bases from J; junction bases left unmatched: 4. This CDR3 contains 14 residues. The germline CDR1 and CDR2 sequences are WNHNN and SYGVQD (reference sequence). CDR3 bases: TGCGCCAGCAGTGAGAACAGGGGACCCAATGAGCAGTTCTTC. Translating gives CASSENRGPNEQFF.

V usage is TRBV5-1 and J usage is TRBJ1-1; 7 positions match TRBD1. The CDR3 is 14 amino acids. The V and J ends lost 8 bases and 1 base, in that order; junction bases with no gene match: 8. Germline V CDR1 and CDR2: SGHRS, YFSETQ. CDR3 region: CASRDRVGNTEAFF. The CDR3, as DNA: TGCGCCAGTAGAGACAGGGTCGGGAACACTGAAGCTTTCTTT.

CDR3 amino acids: CASSLQRTVKNTGELFF. The DNA for the CDR3 is TGTGCCAGCAGCCTGCAAAGGACAGTCAAGAACACCGGGGAGCTGTTTTTT. J is TRBJ2-2 and V is TRBV5-4; D perhaps matches TRBD1 (6 bases). The CDR3 runs to 17 residues. The V gene's germline CDR1 is SGHNT and CDR2 YYREEE (reference sequence). Trimming removed 4 bases from V and 1 base from J, with 17 bases in between.

This chain joins TRBV30 and TRBJ1-2; D unresolved. This CDR3 has 14 residues. The germline CDR1 and CDR2 sequences are GTSNPN and SVGIG (reference sequence). Trimming cost V 4 bases and J 2 bases, with 14 bases left between them. The CDR3 is CAWTLLGRNYGYTF. The CDR3 DNA reads as TGTGCCTGGACCCTACTCGGACGGAACTATGGCTACACCTTC.

The CDR3 nucleotides read TGTGCCAGCAACCATCTGGGGTCTGGAAACACCATATATTTT. It encodes CASNHLGSGNTIYF. V gene TRBV14 combines with J gene TRBJ1-3, with unresolved D. CDR1 is SGHDN, CDR2 FVKESK, per germline. The CDR3 length is 14 residues. V shed 7 bases and J shed 1 base, with 11 bases lying between them.

V and J are TRBV5-1 and TRBJ2-1; the D is unclear. The ends were cut back, 4 bases at V and 4 bases at J, with 9 bases in the middle. Germline CDR1 and CDR2: SGHRS and YFSETQ. The CDR3 is 13 amino acids. CDR3 protein: CASSMDGYNEQFF. For the CDR3, the DNA is TGCGCCAGCAGCATGGACGGATACAATGAGCAGTTCTTC.

The rearrangement uses TRBV9 and TRBJ1-5; unclear D gene. This CDR3 has 16 amino acids. Germline CDR1 reads SGDLS; CDR2 reads YYNGEE. Trimming removed 2 bases from V and 1 base from J, with 13 bases in between. For the CDR3, the DNA is TGTGCCAGCAGCGTCGAGTCGGGCCTCAGCAATCAGCCCCAGCATTTT. Translation gives CASSVESGLSNQPQHF.

The table lists this clone with a count of one. V gene TRBV24-1 combines with J gene TRBJ1-2; D is ambiguous. Trimming removed 0 bases from V and 5 bases from J, with 6 bases in between. Germline CDR1 is KGHDR and CDR2 is SFDVKD. This CDR3 spans 13 amino acids. CDR3 nucleotide sequence: TGTGCCACCAGTGATTTGGCGGGTTATGGCTACACCTTC. This translates into CATSDLAGYGYTF.

The rearrangement joins TRBV10-3 to TRBJ1-2; D is perhaps TRBD1 (6 bases). This CDR3 comprises 15 residues. Germline CDR1 ENHRY, CDR2 SYGVKD. V dropped 7 bases and J dropped 4 bases, with 19 bases sitting between them. The CDR3 DNA is TGTGCCATCATGAGGAACAGGGTTCTCGGCTATGGCTACACCTTC. It encodes CAIMRNRVLGYGYTF.

J is TRBJ1-3 and V is TRBV5-4; no definite D call. The CDR3 is 13 residues long. Germline V gives CDR1 SGHNT, CDR2 YYREEE (reference sequence). Trimming pared 1 base from V and 6 bases from J, leaving 8 bases between. In DNA, the CDR3 is TGTGCCAGCAGCTTGTTCGGAGAAAACACCATATATTTT. It encodes CASSLFGENTIYF.

V gene TRBV7-3 combines with J gene TRBJ1-6; tentative D call: TRBD1 (5 bases). Trimming left V 3 bases short and J 7 bases short, with 13 bases between. This CDR3 is 15 amino acids long. CDR1 is SGHTA and CDR2 is FQGTGA in the germline V gene. CDR3 DNA: TGTGCCAGCAGCTTGTCGGGGGGTAACAATTCACCCCTCCACTTT. This codes for CASSLSGGNNSPLHF.

The CDR3 DNA is TGTGCCAGCAGCACTATCCAGGGGACAAAAGCTAACTATGGCTACACCTTC. Translated, it gives CASSTIQGTKANYGYTF. The rearrangement uses TRBV6-2 or TRBV6-3 and TRBJ1-2; TRBD1 might be the D (6 bases). Trimming stripped 6 bases from V and 0 bases from J, with 20 bases between. The germline gives CDR1 MNHEY, CDR2 SVGEGT. The length of the CDR3 is 17 residues.

J is TRBJ2-7 and V is TRBV10-1; D remains unclear. This CDR3 spans 13 amino acids. Trimming left V 3 bases short and J 2 bases short, with 8 bases between. The V gene's germline CDR1 is WNHNN and CDR2 SYGVQD (reference sequence). The CDR3: CASSENSPYEQYF. The DNA for the CDR3 is TGCGCCAGCAGTGAAAACAGTCCCTACGAGCAGTACTTC.

The rearrangement links TRBV28 to TRBJ1-5; the D gene is possibly TRBD1 (5 bases). This CDR3 has 15 residues. Between the trimmed V and J ends, which lost 2 bases and 3 bases, there was a span of 11 bases. Germline values: CDR1 MDHEN, CDR2 SYDVKM. CDR3 nucleotide sequence: TGTGCCAGCAGTTTAGTAGACAGCCTCAATCAGCCCCAGCATTTT. It is translated as CASSLVDSLNQPQHF.

V usage is TRBV5-1 and J usage is TRBJ2-5; D gene ambiguous. CDR1 is SGHRS and CDR2 is YFSETQ in the germline V gene. Trimming shortened V by 1 base and J by 2 bases, and 12 bases separated the two germline ends. The CDR3 runs 15 residues. CDR3 nucleotide sequence: TGCGCCAGCAGCTTGCTAGGCCCTAATCAAGAGACCCAGTACTTC. Translated, it gives CASSLLGPNQETQYF.

J is TRBJ1-2 and V is TRBV5-4, with TRBD1 identical over 11 bases. The V gene's germline CDR1 is SGHNT and CDR2 YYREEE (reference sequence). Trimming took 3 bases from V and 4 from J; bases not matched to a gene: 8. The CDR3 totals 16 residues. The CDR3 bases are TGTGCCAGCAGCTCCGGACAGGGGGCATATGGCTATGGCTACACCTTC. As protein: CASSSGQGAYGYGYTF.

The chain has TRBV6-5 and TRBJ1-5, with a weak D call TRBD1 (6 bases). Trimming cost V 3 bases and J 4 bases, with 13 bases left between them. The CDR3 is 15 residues long. The germline CDR1 and CDR2 sequences are MNHEY and SVGAGI. This chain's CDR3 is CASSYRGAINQPQHF. The CDR3 DNA is TGTGCCAGCAGTTATCGGGGGGCAATTAATCAGCCCCAGCATTTT.

V usage is TRBV5-1 and J usage is TRBJ2-1; D not certain. The CDR3 spans 14 residues. V lost 0 bases to trimming and J lost 8 bases, with 12 bases between them. Per germline, CDR1 SGHRS and CDR2 YFSETQ. CDR3 sequence: CASSLAYTGHEQFF. In DNA form, the CDR3 reads TGCGCCAGCAGCTTGGCGTACACCGGTCATGAGCAGTTCTTC.

The J gene is TRBJ2-7, the V gene TRBV27; D might be TRBD1 (6 bases). Germline V CDR1 and CDR2: MNHEY, SMNVEV (reference sequence). Trimming stripped 4 bases from V and 4 bases from J, with 11 bases between. CDR3 size: 13 residues. CDR3 protein: CASSSQGPYEQYF. CDR3 nucleotide sequence: TGTGCCAGCAGTTCACAGGGACCTTACGAGCAGTACTTC.